The next 30 T cell receptor beta chains were all read from a single sample in a study of human T cells and chemical hapten exposure. TCRdb analysed the RACE reads with MiXCR anew, one entry per CDR3 protein. Among about 47,000 distinct CDR3 sequences listed, 3.5% to 4% were seen once. The time point is: healthy volunteer bleed at 6 weeks. Unfractionated whole blood yielded total RNA. Specimen: whole blood. The receptor set was obtained from a human donor in good health. Some clones in this sample may be carry-over from other donors' samples.

There are many counts of this clonotype. The chain joins TRBV6-6 to TRBJ1-2, with D perhaps TRBD1 (6 bases). Between the trimmed V and J ends, which lost 0 bases and 3 bases, there was a span of 14 bases. Germline values: CDR1 MNHNY, CDR2 SVGAGI (reference sequence). The CDR3 has 16 amino acids. CDR3 nucleotides: TGTGCCAGCAGTTACTCGCAGGGGCTGGGGGACTATGGCTACACCTTC. Protein: CASSYSQGLGDYGYTF.

This clonotype occurred many times. The chain couples TRBV24-1 to TRBJ2-5; 8 bases are shared with TRBD1. J gave up 1 base and V 5 bases, and 5 bases lay outside the gene matches. The CDR3 spans 15 residues. Germline CDR1 KGHDR, CDR2 SFDVKD. The chain's CDR3 is CATSGAGGSQETQYF. The CDR3 bases are TGTGCCACCAGTGGGGCAGGGGGCTCCCAAGAGACCCAGTACTTC.

This clonotype turned up a few times. V and J are TRBV12-3 or TRBV12-4 and TRBJ1-2; 9 positions match TRBD1. The CDR3 is 15 residues long. Trimming at V came to 3 bases and at J to 5 bases, leaving 7 bases not matched to a gene. The CDR3 loop is CASSFPGQGWYGYTF. Written as DNA, the CDR3 is TGTGCCAGCAGTTTTCCGGGACAGGGTTGGTATGGCTACACCTTC.

J is TRBJ1-1 and V is TRBV28; D call uncertain. The CDR3 has 13 residues. V lost 2 bases to trimming and J lost 6 bases, with 10 bases between them. Germline CDR1 is MDHEN and CDR2 is SYDVKM. CDR3 bases: TGTGCCAGCAGTTTAAACCGATGGGCTGAAGCTTTCTTT. This sequence encodes CASSLNRWAEAFF.

This clonotype has at least ten counts. The rearrangement links TRBV5-1 to TRBJ2-7; TRBD1 or TRBD2 may be the D gene (5 bases each). The CDR3 loop spans 13 amino acids. V was trimmed by 0 bases and J by 6 bases, leaving 10 bases between them. Germline loops: CDR1 SGHRS, CDR2 YFSETQ. DNA for the CDR3: TGCGCCAGCAGCTTGGGTGGGACCCCCGAGCAGTACTTC. This sequence encodes CASSLGGTPEQYF.

The V call is TRBV7-2, the J call TRBJ2-6, with D uncertain. The V gene lost 5 bases and the J gene lost 2 bases, with 10 bases spanning the gap. The CDR3 totals 15 residues. From germline, CDR1 is SGHTA and CDR2 FQGNSA. CDR3 sequence (DNA): TGTGCCAGCAGCGAAAGTGAGACTGGGGCCAACGTCCTGACTTTC. Translation: CASSESETGANVLTF.

In its sample, this clonotype was seen many times. The chain employs TRBV5-4 and TRBJ2-7, with D perhaps TRBD1 or TRBD2 (5 bases each). This CDR3 region has 15 residues. V shed 0 bases and J shed 0 bases, with 10 bases lying between them. The germline gives CDR1 SGHNT, CDR2 YYREEE (reference sequence). The CDR3 protein is CASSLDAGSSYEQYF. The CDR3 bases are TGTGCCAGCAGCTTGGATGCAGGGAGCTCCTACGAGCAGTACTTC. The full variable domain, completed using reference TRBV5-4 and TRBJ2-7, is ETGVTQSPTHLIKTRGQQVTLRCSSQSGHNTVSWYQQALGQGPQFIFQYYREEENGRGNFPPRFSGLQFPNYSSELNVNALELDDSALYLCASSLDAGSSYEQYFGPGTRLTVT.

Ten or more counts support this clonotype. The chain links TRBV11-2 to TRBJ2-3; D is uncertain. The CDR3 is made up of 12 amino acids. Between the trimmed V and J ends, which lost 6 bases and 5 bases, there was a span of 9 bases. Germline V gene data show CDR1 as SGHAT and CDR2 as FQNNGV. CDR3 loop: CASSLIGDTQYF. The CDR3 DNA reads TGTGCCAGCAGTCTCATCGGAGATACGCAGTATTTT.

This clonotype was detected only a few times. The CDR3 nucleotides read TGTGCCAGCAGCTTAGGGGGGGGCAGGGTCCAGCATTTT. Its protein product is CASSLGGGRVQHF. J is TRBJ1-5 and V is TRBV7-9; maybe TRBD1 (6 bases). Trimming took off 1 base at V and 12 bases at J, with 13 bases between the two ends. Germline V gene data show CDR1 as SEHNR and CDR2 as FQNEAQ (reference sequence). This CDR3 comprises 13 residues. Variable domain in full (rest from reference TRBV7-9 and TRBJ1-5): DTGVSQNPRHKITKRGQNVTFRCDPISEHNRLYWYRQTLGQGPEFLTYFQNEAQLEKSRLLSDRFSAERPKGSFSTLEIQRTEQGDSAMYLCASSLGGGRVQHFGDGTRLSIL.

This clonotype has at least ten counts. This rearrangement joins TRBV11-1 to TRBJ2-7, with D possibly called TRBD1 or TRBD2 (5 bases each). The V gene's germline CDR1 is SGHAT and CDR2 FQDESV (reference sequence). Trimming took off 5 bases at V and 2 bases at J, with 16 bases between the two ends. This CDR3 spans 15 amino acids. For the CDR3, the DNA is TGTGCCAGCAGCCACTTGGGGGACCCACCCTACGAGCAGTACTTC. Protein sequence: CASSHLGDPPYEQYF.

This clonotype was observed many times. The rearrangement links TRBV11-2 to TRBJ1-1; 8 positions match TRBD1. Germline assignment: CDR1 SGHAT and CDR2 FQNNGV. V dropped 6 bases and J dropped 1; count of bases not matched to a gene: 10. This CDR3 region has 16 residues. CDR3 DNA: TGTGCCAGCAGTCCCCGGACAGGGACCCCGAACACTGAAGCTTTCTTT. It is translated as CASSPRTGTPNTEAFF.

At least ten counts were recorded for this clonotype. The chain employs TRBV20-1 and TRBJ2-7, with D maybe TRBD2 (6 bases). The length of the CDR3 is 14 residues. Per germline, CDR1 DFQATT and CDR2 SNEGSKA (reference sequence). V was pared by 6 bases and J by 3 bases, with 18 bases between. The CDR3 region has the DNA TGCAGTGCCCGTCCATGGCGGGGACTCTACGAGCAGTACTTC. It yields the protein CSARPWRGLYEQYF.

This clonotype has a count of ten or more. The rearrangement links TRBV6-2 or TRBV6-3 to TRBJ2-7, with D maybe TRBD2 (6 bases). The CDR3 runs to 13 residues. The V and J ends lost 7 bases and 1 base respectively, with 11 bases between them. Germline CDR1 reads MNHEY; CDR2 reads SVGEGT. The CDR3 spells CASMGGYSYEQYF. CDR3 bases: TGTGCCAGCATGGGGGGTTATTCCTACGAGCAGTACTTC.

In its sample, this clonotype was seen many times. This chain uses TRBV28 with TRBJ2-1, with a weak D call TRBD2 (5 bases). The CDR3 is made up of 17 amino acids. Trimming took off 1 base at V and 2 bases at J, with 15 bases between the two ends. In germline, CDR1 is MDHEN, CDR2 SYDVKM. The chain's CDR3 is CASSLSKGVETYNEQFF. CDR3 bases: TGTGCCAGCAGTTTATCCAAGGGAGTTGAAACCTACAATGAGCAGTTCTTC.

The rearrangement uses TRBV19 and TRBJ2-1; 8 bases match TRBD2. The V and J ends lost 3 bases and 4 bases, in that order; junction bases with no gene match: 8. The germline CDR1 and CDR2 sequences are LNHDA and SQIVND (reference sequence). The CDR3 spans 16 residues. In DNA, the CDR3 is TGTGCCAGTAGTATTATGGCGGGAGGTTCTTACAATGAGCAGTTCTTC. It is translated as CASSIMAGGSYNEQFF.

In this sample, this clonotype turned up a few times. The rearrangement joins TRBV12-5 to TRBJ2-1; tentatively, D is TRBD2 (6 bases). Germline CDR1 reads LGHNT; CDR2 reads FRNRAP. The germline V and J ends were trimmed by 8 bases and 6 bases, with 17 bases remaining between them. CDR3 length: 14 residues. CDR3 protein: CASMRDATSNEQFF. The CDR3 DNA follows: TGTGCTAGTATGCGGGACGCGACCTCCAATGAGCAGTTCTTC.

This chain connects TRBV27 to TRBJ1-1; D unresolved. Between the trimmed V and J ends, which lost 2 bases and 8 bases, there was a span of 12 bases. In germline, CDR1 is MNHEY, CDR2 SMNVEV (reference sequence). The CDR3 consists of 13 residues. As DNA, the CDR3 is TGTGCCAGCAGTTTAGCGAGAGTTACAGAAGCTTTCTTT. It codes for CASSLARVTEAFF.

This clonotype was counted at least ten times. The V gene is TRBV6-1, the J gene TRBJ1-1, with 8 bases lining up with TRBD1. V was pared by 4 bases and J by 3 bases, with 7 bases of the junction left unmatched. Germline CDR1 MNHNS, CDR2 SASEGT. CDR3 length: 15 residues. The CDR3 is CASSAAGTGDTEAFF. Here the CDR3 DNA reads TGTGCCAGCAGTGCTGCCGGGACAGGTGACACTGAAGCTTTCTTT.

This clonotype was found many times. The chain couples TRBV6-5 to TRBJ2-6, with a weak D call TRBD1 (5 bases). The germline V gene encodes CDR1 MNHEY and CDR2 SVGAGI. Trimming took 5 bases from V and 2 from J, leaving 16 bases between them. This CDR3 comprises 17 residues. CDR3 in DNA: TGTGCCAGCAGTAAGAGGTCCTCCAGGGCTGGGGCCAACGTCCTGACTTTC. Residues: CASSKRSSRAGANVLTF.

In this sample, this clonotype turned up many times. V is TRBV20-1 and J is TRBJ1-5, with D possibly TRBD1 on 5 matching bases. CDR3 length equals 14 residues. V was pared by 1 base and J by 2 bases, with 9 bases between. CDR1 and CDR2 from the germline V gene are DFQATT and SNEGSKA (reference sequence). CDR3 sequence reads: CSARGGGGNQPQHF. CDR3 coding DNA: TGCAGTGCTAGAGGGGGGGGGGGCAATCAGCCCCAGCATTTT.

This clonotype was counted only a few times. The genes are TRBV28 and TRBJ1-1; D possibly corresponds to TRBD1 (5 bases). The CDR3 runs to 15 residues. The V gene's germline CDR1 is MDHEN and CDR2 SYDVKM. V lost 6 bases and J lost 1, with 15 bases in between. The CDR3 sequence: CASSHRSDRNTEAFF. As DNA, the CDR3 is TGTGCCAGCAGCCACCGGTCTGACAGGAACACTGAAGCTTTCTTT. The full variable domain, its missing parts supplied by reference TRBV28 and TRBJ1-1, is DVKVTQSSRYLVKRTGEKVFLECVQDMDHENMFWYRQDPGLGLRLIYFSYDVKMKEKGDIPEGYSVSREKKERFSLILESASTNQTSMYLCASSHRSDRNTEAFFGQGTRLTVV.

This clonotype was detected ten times or more. This chain joins TRBV7-2 and TRBJ2-1; no definite D call. Trimming removed 2 bases from V and 9 bases from J, with 17 bases in between. Germline values: CDR1 SGHTA, CDR2 FQGNSA. The CDR3 is 15 amino acids. CDR3 loop: CASSLNRLLGGEQFF. Written as DNA, the CDR3 is TGTGCCAGCAGCTTAAACAGACTTCTTGGCGGTGAGCAGTTCTTC. Full variable domain (remainder filled in from reference TRBV7-2 and TRBJ2-1): GAGVSQSPSNKVTEKGKDVELRCDPISGHTALYWYRQSLGQGLEFLIYFQGNSAPDKSGLPSDRFSAERTGGSVSTLTIQRTQQEDSAVYLCASSLNRLLGGEQFFGPGTRLTVL.

This clonotype was seen ten or more times. J is TRBJ2-3 and V is TRBV10-3, with 9 bases identical to TRBD2. The CDR3 length is 16 residues. The V and J ends lost 6 bases and 0 bases, in that order; junction bases with no gene match: 7. In germline, CDR1 is ENHRY, CDR2 SYGVKD. CDR3 loop: CAISPTSGTSTDTQYF. In DNA form, the CDR3 reads TGTGCCATCAGCCCGACTAGCGGAACTAGCACAGATACGCAGTATTTT.

The table lists this clonotype with many counts. The chain recombines TRBV3-1 with TRBJ2-3; maybe TRBD2 (5 bases). This CDR3 has 16 residues. V gave up 1 base and J gave up 1 base, with 12 bases separating them. The germline V gene encodes CDR1 LGHDT and CDR2 YNNKEL (reference sequence). CDR3 residues: CASSQALAAGTDTQYF. CDR3 DNA: TGTGCCAGCAGCCAAGCCCTAGCAGCGGGCACAGATACGCAGTATTTT.

In this sample, this clonotype turned up a few times. The chain is built from TRBV7-8 and TRBJ1-1, with D unclear. The CDR3 has 15 amino acids. The V gene's germline CDR1 is SGHVS and CDR2 FQNEAQ. V was pared by 5 bases and J by 1 base, with 14 bases between. For the CDR3, the DNA is TGTGCCAGCAGCCCCTGGACGGTCCCGAACACTGAAGCTTTCTTT. It is translated as CASSPWTVPNTEAFF. The variable domain in full, completed from reference TRBV7-8 and TRBJ1-1, reads GAGVSQSPRYKVAKRGQDVALRCDPISGHVSLFWYQQALGQGPEFLTYFQNEAQLDKSGLPSDRFFAERPEGSVSTLKIQRTQQEDSAVYLCASSPWTVPNTEAFFGQGTRLTVV.

This clonotype was seen more than once but under ten times. The chain combines TRBV2 with TRBJ1-2; D unresolved. The CDR3 runs to 13 residues. Trimming took off 2 bases at V and 8 bases at J, with 12 bases between the two ends. Per the germline V gene, CDR1 is SNHLY and CDR2 is FYNNEI. CDR3 nucleotides: TGTGCCAGCAGTGAAAGGGCCCTTGGGGGCTACACCTTC. As protein: CASSERALGGYTF.

This clonotype was seen ten or more times. The J gene is TRBJ2-7, the V gene TRBV12-3 or TRBV12-4; TRBD1 matches 9 bases. The CDR3 extends over 16 amino acids. J lost 6 bases, V lost 6 bases, and 15 bases had no gene match. The CDR3 nucleotides are TGTGCCAGCAGCCCCCCGCCGGGACAGGGAAGGGTCGAGCAGTACTTC. It yields the protein CASSPPPGQGRVEQYF.

Ten or more counts support this clonotype. The chain has TRBV7-6 and TRBJ1-3; D is unresolved. CDR1 and CDR2 from the germline V gene are SGHVS and FNYEAQ. The CDR3 consists of 19 residues. V gave up 1 base and J gave up 2 bases, with 21 bases separating them. The DNA for the CDR3 is TGTGCCAGCAGCTTAGTGCACAATGGGCCGCCGGGCACTGGAAACACCATATATTTT. This translates into CASSLVHNGPPGTGNTIYF.

This clonotype was seen repeatedly, ten times or more. The rearrangement links TRBV28 to TRBJ2-7; D uncertain. The CDR3 spans 15 residues. Germline assignment: CDR1 MDHEN and CDR2 SYDVKM. V shed 5 bases and J shed 6 bases, with 20 bases lying between them. The CDR3 DNA follows: TGTGCCAGCAGTCAGCCCCGTTCCCTCCGGAGCGAGCAGTACTTC. Translating it yields CASSQPRSLRSEQYF.

This clonotype has at least ten counts. V gene TRBV3-1 combines with J gene TRBJ2-7; 7 positions agree with TRBD2. V shed 4 bases, J shed 4 bases, and the junction held 16 bases outside the gene matches. The CDR3 is 17 residues long. Germline V gene lookup returns CDR1 LGHDT and CDR2 YNNKEL (reference sequence). This CDR3 reads CASSPRLALLDSYEQYF. The CDR3 nucleotides read TGTGCCAGCAGCCCGAGACTAGCACTCTTAGATTCGTACGAGCAGTACTTC.